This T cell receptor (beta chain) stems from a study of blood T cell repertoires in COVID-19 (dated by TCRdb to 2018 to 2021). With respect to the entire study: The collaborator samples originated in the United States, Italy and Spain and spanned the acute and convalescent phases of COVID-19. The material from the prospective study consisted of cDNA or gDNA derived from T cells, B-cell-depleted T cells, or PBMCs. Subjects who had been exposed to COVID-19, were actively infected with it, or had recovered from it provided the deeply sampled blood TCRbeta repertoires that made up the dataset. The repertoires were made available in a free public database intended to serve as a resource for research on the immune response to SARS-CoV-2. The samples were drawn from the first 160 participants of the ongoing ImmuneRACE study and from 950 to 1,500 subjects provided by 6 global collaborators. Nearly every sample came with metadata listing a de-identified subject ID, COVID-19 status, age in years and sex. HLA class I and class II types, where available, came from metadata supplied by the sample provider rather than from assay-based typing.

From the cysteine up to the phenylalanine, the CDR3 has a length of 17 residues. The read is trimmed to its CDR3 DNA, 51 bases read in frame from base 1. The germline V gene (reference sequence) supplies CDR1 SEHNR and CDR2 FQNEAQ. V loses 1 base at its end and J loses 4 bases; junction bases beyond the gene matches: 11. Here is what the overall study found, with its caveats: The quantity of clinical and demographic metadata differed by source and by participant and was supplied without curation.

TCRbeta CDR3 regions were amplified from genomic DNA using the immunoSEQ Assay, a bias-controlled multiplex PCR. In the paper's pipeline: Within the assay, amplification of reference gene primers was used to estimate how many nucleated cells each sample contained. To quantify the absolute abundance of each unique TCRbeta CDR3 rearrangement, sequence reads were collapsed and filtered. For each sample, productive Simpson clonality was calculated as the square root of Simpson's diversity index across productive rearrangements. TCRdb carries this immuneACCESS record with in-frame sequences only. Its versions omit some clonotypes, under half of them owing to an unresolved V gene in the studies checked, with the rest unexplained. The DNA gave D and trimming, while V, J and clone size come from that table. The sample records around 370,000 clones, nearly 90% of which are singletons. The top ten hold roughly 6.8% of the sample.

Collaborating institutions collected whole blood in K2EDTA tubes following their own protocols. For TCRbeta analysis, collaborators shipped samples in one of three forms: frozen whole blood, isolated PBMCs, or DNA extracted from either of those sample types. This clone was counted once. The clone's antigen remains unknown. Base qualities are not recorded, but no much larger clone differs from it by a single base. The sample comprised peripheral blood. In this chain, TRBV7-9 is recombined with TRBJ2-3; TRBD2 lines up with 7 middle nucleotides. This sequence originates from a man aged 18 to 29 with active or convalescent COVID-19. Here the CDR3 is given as CASSLGARAGAADTQYF. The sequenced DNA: TGTGCCAGCAGCTTAGGGGCTCGGGCGGGAGCCGCAGATACGCAGTATTTT.